This T cell receptor beta chain is from a study of blood T cells in healthy people across ages. The CDR3 is 14 amino acids. V gave up 6 bases and J gave up 4 bases, with 14 bases separating them. Germline V gene data show CDR1 as MNHEY and CDR2 as SVGAGI. As for this clonotype: Its cognate antigen is unknown.

Using a J-beta primer mix together with a sample-barcoded 5' primer, a second PCR was run for about 6 to 11 cycles. Each CDR3 protein is one row after TCRdb ran MiXCR on the 5' RACE reads. This sample has about 1.5 million distinct CDR3 sequences; about 42% occur once, and the top ten carry less than 5%. Study outcomes and limitations: Donors of long life had a larger count of naive CD4+ cells and greater diversity than aged donors.

This sequence originates from a woman aged 18 to 35 in good health. The V and J genes are TRBV6-5 and TRBJ2-3, with D possibly TRBD1 on 8 matching bases. The sample consisted of blood. The CDR3 reads CASRGQGGSDTQYF. The CDR3 DNA is TGTGCCAGCAGAGGACAGGGAGGGTCAGATACGCAGTATTTT.